The 18 T cell receptor beta chains below come from one sample, sequenced in a study of sequential checkpoint blockade in melanoma. Treatment specified: randomized to nivolumab then ipilimumab (arm A) or the reverse (arm B). Produced via immunoSEQ multiplex PCR; TCRdb's table is partial and in-frame only. The repertoire holds thousands of clones, around 20% seen once, with approximately 12% in the top ten. The sample here was tumor tissue (inferred from file names), taken from a patient given nivolumab and ipilimumab in sequence. These receptors were taken from a human donor with melanoma.

This clone occurred a few times. The J gene is TRBJ2-3, the V gene TRBV23-1; D uncertain. TRBV23-1 is sorted into the ORF group, with uncertain function. The CDR3 is 16 amino acids. V lost 6 bases and J lost 2, with 18 bases in between. The CDR3 loop is CASSQDLGSHTDTQYF. In DNA, the CDR3 is TGCGCCAGCAGCCAAGATCTCGGCAGCCACACAGATACGCAGTATTTT.

This clone was counted between two and nine times. V and J are TRBV18 and TRBJ2-5; D is perhaps TRBD2 (5 bases). Germline CDR1 KGHSH, CDR2 LQKENI. This CDR3 region has 15 residues. The germline V and J ends were trimmed by 1 base and 2 bases, with 11 bases remaining between them. The CDR3 sequence: CASSPQEARQETQYF. CDR3 bases: TGTGCCAGCTCACCACAGGAGGCGAGACAAGAGACCCAGTACTTC.

V usage is TRBV19 and J usage is TRBJ1-2; 7 positions match TRBD1. Germline loops: CDR1 LNHDA, CDR2 SQIVND (reference sequence). V was clipped by 6 bases and J by 8 bases; unmatched bases: 3. The CDR3 extends over 11 amino acids. CDR3 coding DNA: TGTGCCAGTAGGACAGGGTCCGGCTACACCTTC. This translates into CASRTGSGYTF.

This clone has a handful of counts. CDR3 sequence reads: CASMRLDSEAFF. The CDR3 coding sequence is TGTGCCAGTATGCGGTTAGATTCTGAAGCTTTCTTT. J is TRBJ1-1 and V is TRBV19; D call uncertain. The CDR3 has 12 residues. Germline CDR1 reads LNHDA; CDR2 reads SQIVND (reference sequence). V dropped 7 bases and J dropped 6 bases, with 12 bases sitting between them.

This clone has only a few counts. This chain links TRBV4-1 with TRBJ2-3, with 11 bases matching TRBD2. Trimming took 0 bases from V and 10 from J; bases not matched to a gene: 9. The germline V gene has CDR1 MGHRA and CDR2 YSYEKL. This CDR3 contains 16 residues. The DNA for the CDR3 is TGCGCCAGCAGCCAAGAAGTGGGACTAGCGGCTAGAGCGCAGTATTTT. Translation gives CASSQEVGLAARAQYF.

V gene TRBV5-1 combines with J gene TRBJ1-3, with a possible D match to TRBD1 (5 bases). This CDR3 is 15 amino acids long. Trimming cost V 1 base and J 4 bases, with 12 bases left between them. Per the germline V gene, CDR1 is SGHRS and CDR2 is YFSETQ. CDR3 nucleotide sequence: TGCGCCAGCAGCTTGCAAGGGGAGGCCGGAAACACCATATATTTT. Translating gives CASSLQGEAGNTIYF.

This clone appeared a few times. The gene calls are TRBV11-3 and TRBJ2-3, with 10 positions matching TRBD2. CDR3 length: 17 amino acids. Losses at the gene ends were 5 bases for V and 2 bases for J; bases not matched to a gene: 10. Germline V gives CDR1 SGHNT, CDR2 YENEEA. In DNA, the CDR3 is TGTGCCAGCAGCCAGATGTTAGCGGGGGGCAACACAGATACGCAGTATTTT. It is translated as CASSQMLAGGNTDTQYF.

This sequence joins TRBV29-1 and TRBJ1-2; a possible D gene is TRBD1 (6 bases). CDR1 and CDR2 (germline): SQVTM, ANQGSEA. The CDR3 covers 15 residues. V lost 5 bases and J 2 bases, leaving 18 bases between the germline ends. CDR3 protein: CSVLPQGRLNYGYTF. The CDR3 DNA reads TGCAGCGTTCTCCCTCAGGGGAGGTTAAACTATGGCTACACCTTC.

This chain links TRBV5-1 with TRBJ2-6, with TRBD2 matching 9 bases. The CDR3 consists of 17 residues. Germline V gene sequence: CDR1 SGHRS, CDR2 YFSETQ. Unmatched junction bases numbered 9, after V lost 4 bases and J lost 4 bases. The chain's CDR3 is CASSLPGLATGANVLTF. The CDR3 coding sequence is TGCGCCAGCAGCCTACCGGGACTAGCAACCGGGGCCAACGTCCTGACTTTC.

This clone appeared many times. This sequence joins TRBV11-3 and TRBJ1-1, with unresolved D. V shed 6 bases and J shed 0 bases, with 11 bases lying between them. This CDR3 comprises 14 residues. Per the germline V gene, CDR1 is SGHNT and CDR2 is YENEEA. CDR3: CASSREVMNTEAFF. DNA for the CDR3: TGTGCCAGCAGTCGGGAGGTAATGAACACTGAAGCTTTCTTT. Based on the CDR3 plus reference TRBV11-3 and TRBJ1-1, the full variable domain is EAGVVQSPRYKIIEKKQPVAFWCNPISGHNTLYWYLQNLGQGPELLIRYENEEAVDDSQLPKDRFSAERLKGVDSTLKIQPAELGDSAVYLCASSREVMNTEAFFGQGTRLTVV.

This clone counts as medium-sized. This chain joins TRBV6-8 and TRBJ2-2; the D gene is possibly TRBD2 (6 bases). The V and J ends lost 6 bases and 5 bases respectively, with 16 bases between them. The CDR3 loop spans 15 amino acids. Germline-derived CDR1 and CDR2 are MNHGY and SAAAGT. CDR3 sequence reads: CASRPQGGGTGELFF. The CDR3 bases are TGTGCCAGCAGACCCCAGGGAGGAGGAACCGGGGAGCTGTTTTTT.

This clone was counted many times. CDR3 amino acids: CASSYGGGGNQPQHF. The CDR3 DNA is TGTGCCAGCAGTTACGGTGGGGGTGGCAATCAGCCCCAGCATTTT. This chain connects TRBV6-7 to TRBJ1-5; tentatively, D is TRBD1 (5 bases). TRBV6-7 is an ORF, with its function uncertain. Trimming took off 2 bases at V and 2 bases at J, with 10 bases between the two ends. The CDR3 has 15 amino acids.

This clone was seen a few times. The V call is TRBV6-8, the J call TRBJ1-2, with TRBD1 matching over 10 bases. The germline gives CDR1 MNHGY, CDR2 SAAAGT. CDR3 size: 14 residues. The junction had 2 bases not matched to a gene; V was cut back by 5 bases and J by 2 bases. This CDR3 is CASSADRGNYGYTF. The DNA for the CDR3 is TGTGCCAGCAGTGCGGACAGGGGGAACTATGGCTACACCTTC.

The chain is built from TRBV10-3 and TRBJ2-1, with 7 bases identical to TRBD1. With 2 bases clipped from V and 12 bases from J, the junction kept 7 bases outside the gene matches. In germline, CDR1 is ENHRY, CDR2 SYGVKD. The CDR3 is made up of 13 amino acids. The CDR3, as DNA: TGTGCCATCAGTGAGCCGGACCGGGACAGGCAGTTCTTC. It translates to CAISEPDRDRQFF.

In this sample, this clone turned up a few times. V is TRBV11-3 and J is TRBJ1-2; the match to TRBD1 covers 8 bases. This CDR3 spans 16 amino acids. With 5 bases clipped from V and 5 bases from J, the junction kept 13 bases outside the gene matches. CDR1 SGHNT and CDR2 YENEEA come from the germline V gene. CDR3 loop: CASSPVAGQAVYGYTF. Written as DNA, the CDR3 is TGTGCCAGCAGCCCCGTGGCGGGACAGGCGGTTTATGGCTACACCTTC.

The J gene is TRBJ2-3, the V gene TRBV23-1, with a tentative D call TRBD2 (6 bases). TRBV23-1 is sorted into the ORF group, with uncertain function. The CDR3 extends over 16 amino acids. V lost 6 bases to trimming and J lost 2 bases, with 18 bases between them. CDR3: CASSQDAGRPTDTQYF. The CDR3 coding sequence is TGCGCCAGCAGCCAAGATGCGGGGAGGCCCACAGATACGCAGTATTTT.

This clone was seen only a few times. This chain connects TRBV11-3 to TRBJ1-5; possibly TRBD1 for D (6 bases). Per germline, CDR1 SGHNT and CDR2 YENEEA. The germline V and J ends were trimmed by 3 bases and 2 bases, with 20 bases remaining between them. The CDR3 length is 18 residues. The CDR3 bases are TGTGCCAGCAGCTTTCGGCAGGGGCATACGTGGGGCAATCAGCCCCAGCATTTT. It translates to CASSFRQGHTWGNQPQHF.

The table lists this clone with many counts. This chain connects TRBV9 to TRBJ1-2; D is unresolved. This CDR3 is built from 12 residues. V was shortened by 4 bases and J by 8 bases, with 12 bases between the two germline ends. Germline CDR1 SGDLS, CDR2 YYNGEE. The CDR3 nucleotides are TGTGCCAGCAGCTCCCCTCTCTGGGGCTACACCTTC. Its translation is CASSSPLWGYTF.